The entry below describes one TCR beta chain. TCRdb's table, derived via immunoSEQ multiplex PCR, lists solely in-frame clones and lacks some. This table has about 79,000 clones, 92% appearing once. The sample is drawn from a study of T cell responses to AZD1222 COVID-19 vaccine. Germline V gene sequence: CDR1 SGHTA, CDR2 FQGNSA. The CDR3 runs 15 residues. V lost 5 bases, J lost 7 bases, and 17 bases lay in between. The genes are TRBV7-2 and TRBJ2-2, with D tentatively TRBD2 (7 bases). Source: peripheral blood, taken on day 0 of MenACWY control vaccination. The clonotype was recovered from an adult in good health. The CDR3 is CASSLVGGADGELFF. CDR3 DNA: TGTGCCAGCAGCCTCGTAGGGGGGGCCGACGGGGAGCTGTTTTTT.